The rows below give T cell receptor beta chains drawn from one sample of a study of shared clonotypes between healthy human individuals. The repertoire was sequenced with immunoSEQ multiplex PCR; TCRdb's copy has only in-frame clones and lacks some. The data show about 2,200,000 clones, roughly 91% seen once. Sample: naive CD8+ T cells from PBMCs. Receptors originate from a man younger than 35 in good health. Some clones in this sample may be carry-over from other donors' samples. CDR3s include the opening cysteine and the closing phenylalanine or tryptophan.

>TRBJ2-7|TRBV23-1
CASSRKGDRGINYEQYF
>TRBJ2-5|TRBV29-1
CSAFLRGEQYF
>TRBJ1-2|TRBV13
CASSDDRAHGYTF
>TRBJ1-4|TRBV4-1
CASSQGTPGGEEKLFF
>TRBJ2-2|TRBV7-9
CASSSSRGQNTGELFF
>TRBJ2-3|TRBV10-3
CAISEFLAKSTDTQYF
>TRBJ2-5|TRBV19
CASSGDGETQYF
>TRBJ2-3|TRBV4-1
CASSQDPGGPPDTQYF
>TRBJ2-7|TRBV27
CASSDRGLTYEQYF
>TRBJ2-7|TRBV22-1
CPGSARSGGSSYEQYF
>TRBJ2-5|TRBV21-1
CASSKGNRQETQYF
>TRBJ1-4|TRBV7-8
CASTIQGKNEKLFF
>TRBJ2-7|TRBV4-1
CASSQDLLRLADSYEQYF
>TRBJ2-2|TRBV14
CASSQDADRGAPGELFF
>TRBJ2-7|TRBV5-1
CASSPEPEYEQYF
>TRBJ1-5|TRBV27
CASSLVGGRGNQPQHF
>TRBJ2-5|TRBV7-3
CASSLAGSAQETQYF
>TRBJ2-1|TRBV27
CASSLQGALYNEQFF
>TRBJ1-5|TRBV15
CATSSRTGGRQPQHF
>TRBJ1-3|TRBV7-9
CASSSTDGNTIYF
>TRBJ2-3|TRBV28
CASGGLAGYSGFTDTQYF
>TRBJ1-1|TRBV5-1
CASSTGTGAHTEAFF
>TRBJ2-7|TRBV6-4
CASTRAAEQYF
>TRBJ1-5|TRBV19
CASSSGTGGARGQPQHF
>TRBJ2-1|TRBV19
CASSTGLANEQFF
>TRBJ2-1|TRBV5-4
CASRTSGSKYNEQFF
>TRBJ1-1|TRBV5-6
CASSFSASEAFF
>TRBJ1-2|TRBV15
CATSREGTSNYGYTF
>TRBJ2-4|TRBV7-9
CASSLGQGDKNIQYF
>TRBJ1-2|TRBV2
CASSEDGFGDYGYTF
>TRBJ1-1|TRBV5-6
CASSLDVNTEAFF
>TRBJ2-1|TRBV19
CASSASGTIYNEQFF
>TRBJ2-5|TRBV10-2
CASRPGTDIVETQYF
>TRBJ2-7|TRBV29-1
CSVEEGRGAGQYF
>TRBJ1-5|TRBV6-6
CASSYPGGNDQPQHF
>TRBJ2-1|TRBV27
CASSLYLSSYNEQFF
>TRBJ1-1|TRBV14
CASSQVQAGEAFF
>TRBJ2-2|TRBV6-7
CASSKWAPADTGELFF
>TRBJ1-2|TRBV28
CASSPTATGGYGYTF
>TRBJ2-1|TRBV28
CASSSLTSDYNEQFF
>TRBJ2-7|TRBV15
CATQATDKYEQYF
>TRBJ1-2|TRBV28
CASSSAREVSYGYTF
>TRBJ2-3|TRBV14
CASSRSGLLSTDTQYF
>TRBJ2-7|TRBV11-3
CASRERTVTYEQYF